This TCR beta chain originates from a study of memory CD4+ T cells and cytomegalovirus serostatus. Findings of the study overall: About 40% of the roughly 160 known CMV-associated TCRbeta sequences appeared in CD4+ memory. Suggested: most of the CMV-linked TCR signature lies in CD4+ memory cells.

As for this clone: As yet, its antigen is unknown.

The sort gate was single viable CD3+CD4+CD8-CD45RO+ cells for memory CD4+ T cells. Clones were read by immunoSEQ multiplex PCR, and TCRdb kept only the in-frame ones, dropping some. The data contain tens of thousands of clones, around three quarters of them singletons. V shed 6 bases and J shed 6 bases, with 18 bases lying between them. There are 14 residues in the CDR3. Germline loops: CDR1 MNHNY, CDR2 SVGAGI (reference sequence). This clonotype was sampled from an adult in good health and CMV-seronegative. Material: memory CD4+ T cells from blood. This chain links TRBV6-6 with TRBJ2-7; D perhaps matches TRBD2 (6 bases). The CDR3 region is CASSPYSGTPEQYF. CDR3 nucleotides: TGTGCCAGCAGCCCCTATTCCGGGACTCCCGAGCAGTACTTC.